These T cell receptor beta chains were read from a single sample in a study of cytomegalovirus exposure and HLA in healthy donors. Generated by immunoSEQ multiplex PCR, the TCRdb table keeps only in-frame clones and is missing some. The sample carries about 200,000 clones, 84% recorded once. Sequencing was performed on PBMCs. Receptors originate from a woman in her twenties or thirties in good health and CMV-seropositive. The CDR3 runs from the conserved cysteine through the conserved F or W. A D gene is named only where the DNA matches it firmly. Size values are once, few and many counts, or a class for expanded clones, and some rows have none.

D gene: .
J gene: TRBJ1-2
clone size: few
V gene: TRBV2
CDR3 protein: CATLRLGYTF
CDR3 DNA: TGTGCCACTCTTAGACTCGGCTACACCTTC

D gene: .
J gene: TRBJ1-1
clone size: .
V gene: TRBV7-9
CDR3 protein: CASSSLSGSTEAFF
CDR3 DNA: TGTGCCAGCAGCTCCCTATCCGGGTCGACTGAAGCTTTCTTT

D gene: .
J gene: TRBJ2-2
clone size: .
V gene: TRBV6-4
CDR3 protein: CASSLSSAHAGELFF
CDR3 DNA: TGTGCCAGCAGTCTGTCCAGCGCCCACGCCGGGGAGCTGTTTTTT

D gene: .
J gene: TRBJ1-4
clone size: .
V gene: TRBV4-2
CDR3 protein: CASSQDRDKNKEKLFF
CDR3 DNA: TGTGCCAGCAGCCAAGATCGGGACAAGAACAAAGAAAAACTGTTTTTT

D gene: .
J gene: TRBJ2-3
clone size: .
V gene: TRBV10-3
CDR3 protein: CAISASTGAPDTQYF
CDR3 DNA: TGTGCCATCAGTGCCTCGACTGGGGCTCCAGATACGCAGTATTTT

D gene: .
J gene: TRBJ2-6
clone size: .
V gene: TRBV2
CDR3 protein: CASSDTSGANVLTF
CDR3 DNA: TGTGCCAGCAGTGATACATCGGGGGCCAACGTCCTGACTTTC

D gene: TRBD2
J gene: TRBJ2-1
clone size: few
V gene: TRBV5-5
CDR3 protein: CASSSGLGGRGDEQFF
CDR3 DNA: TGTGCCAGCAGCTCGGGACTCGGCGGGAGGGGAGATGAGCAGTTCTTC

D gene: .
J gene: TRBJ2-7
clone size: once
V gene: TRBV2
CDR3 protein: CASSTDSYEQYF
CDR3 DNA: TGTGCCAGCAGTACAGATTCCTACGAGCAGTACTTC

D gene: TRBD2
J gene: TRBJ2-7
clone size: .
V gene: TRBV11-2
CDR3 protein: CASSLGLAGDEQYF
CDR3 DNA: TGTGCCAGCAGCTTAGGACTAGCGGGAGACGAGCAGTACTTC

D gene: .
J gene: TRBJ1-1
clone size: .
V gene: TRBV19
CDR3 protein: CASTGGLSEAFF
CDR3 DNA: TGTGCCAGTACCGGGGGACTTTCTGAAGCTTTCTTT

D gene: .
J gene: TRBJ1-4
clone size: .
V gene: TRBV2
CDR3 protein: CASRGGLFDEKLFF
CDR3 DNA: TGTGCCAGCAGGGGGGGGTTGTTCGATGAAAAACTGTTTTTT

D gene: .
J gene: TRBJ2-7
clone size: .
V gene: TRBV25-1
CDR3 protein: CASSEPGSFYEQYF
CDR3 DNA: TGTGCCAGCAGTGAGCCCGGGAGTTTCTACGAGCAGTACTTC

D gene: .
J gene: TRBJ1-1
clone size: few
V gene: TRBV6-5
CDR3 protein: CASSYSYRDTEAFF
CDR3 DNA: TGTGCCAGCAGTTACTCATACAGGGACACTGAAGCTTTCTTT

D gene: TRBD2
J gene: TRBJ2-1
clone size: .
V gene: TRBV2
CDR3 protein: CASSDGGERDNEQFF
CDR3 DNA: TGTGCCAGCAGTGACGGGGGGGAGCGGGACAATGAGCAGTTCTTC

D gene: .
J gene: TRBJ2-7
clone size: .
V gene: TRBV20-1
CDR3 protein: CSASSRYEQYF
CDR3 DNA: TGCAGTGCTAGTAGCCGCTACGAGCAGTACTTC

D gene: .
J gene: TRBJ1-1
clone size: .
V gene: TRBV7-9
CDR3 protein: CASSSPNREMGTEAFF
CDR3 DNA: TGTGCCAGCAGCTCCCCAAACAGGGAAATGGGCACTGAAGCTTTCTTT

D gene: .
J gene: TRBJ2-1
clone size: .
V gene: TRBV6-1
CDR3 protein: CASSARGVLGSYNEQFF
CDR3 DNA: TGTGCCAGCAGTGCCCGCGGGGTTTTGGGCTCCTACAATGAGCAGTTCTTC

D gene: .
J gene: TRBJ1-2
clone size: .
V gene: TRBV5-6
CDR3 protein: CASSFSANYGYTF
CDR3 DNA: TGTGCCAGCAGCTTCTCGGCTAACTATGGCTACACCTTC

D gene: TRBD2
J gene: TRBJ2-1
clone size: .
V gene: TRBV27
CDR3 protein: CASSLAGINEQFF
CDR3 DNA: TGTGCCAGCAGTCTAGCGGGAATCAATGAGCAGTTCTTC

D gene: TRBD1
J gene: TRBJ2-7
clone size: .
V gene: TRBV5-4
CDR3 protein: CASSTRTGAYEQYF
CDR3 DNA: TGTGCCAGCAGCACCCGGACAGGAGCCTACGAGCAGTACTTC

D gene: .
J gene: TRBJ2-1
clone size: .
V gene: TRBV7-2
CDR3 protein: CASSAMTSTEQFF
CDR3 DNA: TGTGCCAGCAGCGCTATGACTAGTACTGAGCAGTTCTTC

D gene: .
J gene: TRBJ1-3
clone size: few
V gene: TRBV5-6
CDR3 protein: CASSLVTGRGGNTIYF
CDR3 DNA: TGTGCCAGCAGCTTGGTCACAGGGCGAGGAGGAAACACCATATATTTT

D gene: .
J gene: TRBJ1-5
clone size: .
V gene: TRBV5-1
CDR3 protein: CASSLVPGSQPQHF
CDR3 DNA: TGCGCCAGCAGCTTGGTTCCGGGTAGTCAGCCCCAGCATTTT